Given below is one TCR beta chain in context. The data stem from a study of blood T cell repertoires in COVID-19. Some clones are missing from TCRdb's copy, which holds only in-frame ones; the method was immunoSEQ multiplex PCR. The sample lists roughly 400,000 clones, roughly 90% occurring once. Sequencing was done on a sample of PBMCs or T cells enriched from blood (not recorded which). This clonotype originated in a young woman who had recovered from COVID-19.

The CDR3 sequence: CASSLGRALSYEQYF. The CDR3 bases are TGTGCCAGCAGCTTGGGCAGGGCCCTCTCCTACGAGCAGTACTTC. V is TRBV5-6 and J is TRBJ2-7, with a possible D match to TRBD1 (5 bases). The CDR3 is 15 residues long. CDR1 SGHDT and CDR2 YYEEEE come from the germline V gene. V lost 0 bases and J 0 bases, leaving 10 bases between the germline ends.